Listed here are 7 T cell receptor beta chains from one sample, sequenced in a study of cytomegalovirus exposure and HLA in healthy donors. Vbeta (60) and Jbeta (13) primers were used in the PCR. Libraries were prepared by immunoSEQ multiplex PCR; TCRdb keeps only in-frame clonotypes and omits some of them. The table for this sample gives 200,000 to 250,000 clones. The specimen was PBMCs. The receptors come from a young woman in good health and CMV-seropositive.

The chain is built from TRBV6-6 and TRBJ2-7, with TRBD2 identical over 7 bases. Unmatched junction bases numbered 5, after V lost 7 bases and J lost 2 bases. The CDR3 loop spans 13 amino acids. Germline CDR1 and CDR2: MNHNY and SVGAGI (reference sequence). The CDR3 region has the DNA TGTGCCAGCACAGGGAGGGGAACCTACGAGCAGTACTTC. It specifies CASTGRGTYEQYF.

The V and J genes are TRBV4-1 and TRBJ2-7, with 7 bases fitting TRBD1. The CDR3 sequence is 15 residues long. The V and J ends lost 4 bases and 2 bases, in that order; junction bases with no gene match: 8. Per the germline V gene, CDR1 is MGHRA and CDR2 is YSYEKL. The CDR3 loop is CASSRDSPRPYEQYF. The CDR3 DNA reads TGCGCCAGCAGCCGGGACAGCCCAAGACCCTACGAGCAGTACTTC.

The CDR3 region is CASSFQGLNEKLFF. DNA of the CDR3: TGTGCCAGCAGTTTTCAGGGGCTTAATGAAAAACTGTTTTTT. The chain joins TRBV27 to TRBJ1-4; TRBD1 might be the D (6 bases). CDR3 size: 14 residues. Trimming stripped 3 bases from V and 4 bases from J, with 9 bases between. From germline, CDR1 is MNHEY and CDR2 SMNVEV (reference sequence). Complete variable domain (other parts from reference TRBV27 and TRBJ1-4): EAQVTQNPRYLITVTGKKLTVTCSQNMNHEYMSWYRQDPGLGLRQIYYSMNVEVTDKGDVPEGYKVSRKEKRNFPLILESPSPNQTSLYFCASSFQGLNEKLFFGSGTQLSVL.

The gene calls are TRBV5-1 and TRBJ2-3, with a possible D match to TRBD1 (6 bases). Germline assignment: CDR1 SGHRS and CDR2 YFSETQ. The CDR3 is 15 amino acids. The germline V and J ends were trimmed by 1 base and 3 bases, with 12 bases remaining between them. The CDR3 DNA reads TGCGCCAGCAGCTTGTTGGGGGCCTTGACAGATACGCAGTATTTT. Its protein product is CASSLLGALTDTQYF.

The chain carries TRBV10-3 and TRBJ2-6; TRBD1 matches at 8 bases. CDR1 and CDR2 (germline): ENHRY, SYGVKD. This CDR3 spans 18 amino acids. J was trimmed by 2 bases and V by 6 bases; bases with no gene match: 12. The CDR3: CAIRPVTGGGTGANVLTF. The CDR3 bases are TGTGCCATCAGGCCCGTTACAGGGGGAGGAACTGGGGCCAACGTCCTGACTTTC.

V and J are TRBV19 and TRBJ1-1, with 7 bases identical to TRBD1. The CDR3 has 16 amino acids. CDR1 and CDR2 (germline): LNHDA, SQIVND (reference sequence). With 4 bases clipped from V and 3 bases from J, the junction kept 11 bases outside the gene matches. The CDR3 sequence is CASSTRGSRWDTEAFF. The CDR3 DNA follows: TGTGCCAGTAGTACCAGGGGGTCCCGGTGGGACACTGAAGCTTTCTTT.

The chain is built from TRBV14 and TRBJ2-7; D is perhaps TRBD1 (6 bases). This CDR3 is built from 14 residues. Between the trimmed V and J ends, which lost 3 bases and 4 bases, there was a span of 13 bases. In germline, CDR1 is SGHDN, CDR2 FVKESK. For the CDR3, the DNA is TGTGCCAGCAGCCAGACCGGGACACAATACGAGCAGTACTTC. Translation: CASSQTGTQYEQYF.